This T cell receptor (beta chain) originates from a study of cytomegalovirus exposure and HLA in healthy donors. The CDR3 is made up of 16 amino acids. V gave up 2 bases and J gave up 3 bases; unmatched junction bases: 7. Germline lookup yields CDR1 SGHRS and CDR2 YFSETQ. It was with 60 Vbeta and 13 Jbeta primers that the PCR ran. The method was immunoSEQ multiplex PCR; TCRdb's version includes in-frame clones alone and lacks a portion of them. The repertoire holds under 200,000 clones, with roughly four fifths as singletons. Whole-study results and caveats: High sensitivity and specificity were reportedly achieved when the classifier diagnosed cytomegalovirus status.

Concerning this clone itself: Its target is not known.

The sequencing input was PBMCs. The gene calls are TRBV5-1 and TRBJ2-7; the match to TRBD2 covers 11 bases. The TCR originated in a woman aged 18-29 years in good health and CMV-seronegative. The CDR3 reads CASSLAGTSGDYEQYF. In DNA form, the CDR3 reads TGCGCCAGCAGCTTAGCCGGGACTAGCGGAGACTACGAGCAGTACTTC.